Shown below are 8 T cell receptor beta chains from a single sample sequenced in a study of T cell responses to AZD1222 COVID-19 vaccine. The method was immunoSEQ multiplex PCR; TCRdb's version includes in-frame clones alone and lacks a portion of them. The table lists roughly 51,000 clones, about 89% of them singletons. The source material was peripheral blood, sampled 28 days after the second AZD1222 dose. All receptors come from an adult who received the AZD1222 COVID-19 vaccine.

Only one count was recorded for this clone. CDR3 bases: TGTGCCAGCAGTGAGACAAGCGAGCAGTACTTC. Its protein product is CASSETSEQYF. The rearrangement uses TRBV2 and TRBJ2-7; D is ambiguous. Trimming took 3 bases from V and 6 from J, leaving 6 bases between them. This CDR3 contains 11 residues. CDR1 SNHLY and CDR2 FYNNEI come from the germline V gene.

This clone was seen more than once but under ten times. The J gene is TRBJ1-5, the V gene TRBV28, with D hard to call. V lost 6 bases and J lost 0, with 12 bases in between. Germline lookup yields CDR1 MDHEN and CDR2 SYDVKM. The CDR3 runs to 15 residues. The CDR3 coding sequence is TGTGCCAGCAGGGTTTGGGCCGATAGCAATCAGCCCCAGCATTTT. This translates into CASRVWADSNQPQHF.

The V call is TRBV20-1, the J call TRBJ1-2; 8 bases map to TRBD1. J lost 8 bases, V lost 6 bases, and 5 bases had no gene match. The germline CDR1 and CDR2 sequences are DFQATT and SNEGSKA (reference sequence). This CDR3 is 11 amino acids long. The CDR3 protein is CSARQGQGYTF. CDR3 nucleotides: TGCAGTGCCAGACAGGGGCAAGGCTACACCTTC.

Points on this clone: Sequence at one end of the junction differs from germline and may be a read error. The J gene is TRBJ2-3, the V gene TRBV5-1; D is tentatively TRBD1 or TRBD2 (6 bases each). There are 14 residues in the CDR3. Germline lookup yields CDR1 SGHRS and CDR2 YFSETQ. The CDR3 bases are TGCGCCAGCAGGTTGGAGGGGGGCACAGATACGCAGTATTTT. Its translation is CASRLEGGTDTQYF.

The table lists this clone with a count of one. This sequence joins TRBV25-1 and TRBJ2-1; no definite D call. The V and J ends lost 6 bases and 7 bases respectively, with 7 bases between them. The CDR3 has 11 amino acids. CDR1 and CDR2 (germline): MGHDK, SYGVNS. Here the CDR3 reads CASRGWNEQFF. The CDR3, as DNA: TGTGCCAGCAGGGGTTGGAATGAGCAGTTCTTC.

This chain joins TRBV6-5 and TRBJ1-5; D not resolved. V was shortened by 7 bases and J by 4 bases, with 14 bases between the two germline ends. The germline V gene encodes CDR1 MNHEY and CDR2 SVGAGI. The length of the CDR3 is 14 residues. CDR3 loop: CASNTTLGNQPQHF. The CDR3 nucleotides are TGTGCCAGCAATACGACCCTGGGGAATCAGCCCCAGCATTTT.

V is TRBV6-5 and J is TRBJ2-1, with D hard to call. V lost 5 bases and J 9 bases, leaving 11 bases between the germline ends. Germline loops: CDR1 MNHEY, CDR2 SVGAGI. CDR3 length equals 12 residues. For the CDR3, the DNA is TGTGCCAGCAGTCGGATCTCGGTTGAGCAGTTCTTC. Its translation: CASSRISVEQFF.

The chain is built from TRBV19 and TRBJ2-3; D ambiguous. The length of the CDR3 is 12 residues. From germline, CDR1 is LNHDA and CDR2 SQIVND (reference sequence). Trimming removed 4 bases from V and 6 bases from J, with 8 bases in between. The CDR3 protein is CASSNLMDTQYF. The CDR3 DNA is TGTGCCAGTAGTAATCTTATGGATACGCAGTATTTT.